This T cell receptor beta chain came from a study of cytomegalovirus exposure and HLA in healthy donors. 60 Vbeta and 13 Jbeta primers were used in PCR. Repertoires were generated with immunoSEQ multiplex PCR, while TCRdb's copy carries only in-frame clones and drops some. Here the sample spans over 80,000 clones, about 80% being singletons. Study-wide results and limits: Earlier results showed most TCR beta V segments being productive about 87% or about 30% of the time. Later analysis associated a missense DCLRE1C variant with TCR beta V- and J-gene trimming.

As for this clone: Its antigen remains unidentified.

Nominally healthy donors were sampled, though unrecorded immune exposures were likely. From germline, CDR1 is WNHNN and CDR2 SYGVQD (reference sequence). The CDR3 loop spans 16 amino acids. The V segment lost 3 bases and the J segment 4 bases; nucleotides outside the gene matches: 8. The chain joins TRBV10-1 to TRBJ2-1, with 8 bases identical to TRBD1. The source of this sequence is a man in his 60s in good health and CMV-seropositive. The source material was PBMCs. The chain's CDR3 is CASSDAQGAKYNEQFF. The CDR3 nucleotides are TGCGCCAGCAGTGATGCCCAGGGGGCCAAGTACAATGAGCAGTTCTTC.